The clone carrying this T cell receptor beta chain was seen at least ten times. The data stem from a study of human T cells and chemical hapten exposure. Germline V CDR1 and CDR2: SGDLS, YYNGEE. The V segment lost 4 bases and the J segment 6 bases; nucleotides outside the gene matches: 7. The CDR3 loop spans 15 amino acids. Time point specified: patch test 1, 2 weeks after DPC sensitization. As for treatment: therapeutic diphenylcyclopropenone sensitization with weekly scalp DPC. TCRdb fed the RACE reads into MiXCR, producing one record per CDR3 protein. This sample has tens of thousands of distinct CDR3 sequences, with roughly a tenth found just once.

The input for sequencing was whole blood, taken in connection with sensitization to the hapten diphenylcyclopropenone (DPC). This sequence was found in a man aged 35-49 years with alopecia areata. Some clones in this sample may be carry-over from other donors' samples. This chain connects TRBV9 to TRBJ1-4; 9 bases match TRBD1. The CDR3, as DNA: TGTGCCAGCAGCTTCGGGACAGGGAACGATGAAAAACTGTTTTTT. Its translation: CASSFGTGNDEKLFF.